This record concerns one T cell receptor beta chain sequence. From germline, CDR1 is LGHDT and CDR2 YNNKEL (reference sequence). The CDR3 covers 15 residues. The junction had 5 bases not matched to a gene; V was cut back by 3 bases and J by 4 bases. The data were obtained in a study of blood T cell repertoires in COVID-19. Under the authors' procedure: Reference gene primer amplification gave estimated nucleated cell counts. The assay was immunoSEQ multiplex PCR, and TCRdb's table has in-frame clones only and misses some. The D gene and trimming were derived from the DNA, and the V and J assignments and clone size from that table. Here the sample spans tens of thousands of clones, 86% being singletons.

The chain combines TRBV3-1 (or the pseudogene TRBV3-2) with TRBJ2-5, with 10 positions matching TRBD1. The sequenced material came from peripheral blood. This clonotype was sampled from a man aged 50-59 years with active or convalescent COVID-19. CDR3 region: CASSHTDRGLETQYF. The CDR3 DNA sequence: TGTGCCAGCAGCCACACCGACAGGGGGCTAGAGACCCAGTACTTC.